These T cell receptor beta chains were read from a single sample in a study of glioma-infiltrating T cells. TCRdb ran MiXCR on the multiplex PCR reads and lists one entry per CDR3 protein. The table records around 99,000 distinct CDR3 sequences, 25% of them present only once. Sequenced sample: glioma tissue, nonneoplastic brain tissue, or PBMCs (not recorded which). Receptors originate from a human donor with low-grade glioma or glioblastoma, undergoing nonglioma brain surgery, or in good health (not recorded which). Both conserved end residues are part of each CDR3. The order of the fields is V gene, clone size, J gene, CDR3 protein. Part of the rows lack a size; the others show once, few, many or a class for expanded clones.

V: TRBV14; size: NA; J: TRBJ2-5; CDR3: CAGSQDPATSVLRETQYF
V: TRBV7-2; size: many; J: TRBJ2-1; CDR3: CASSFEKGSSYNEQFF
V: TRBV11-2; size: few; J: TRBJ1-2; CDR3: CASSLIGASDYGYTF
V: TRBV3-1; size: many; J: TRBJ1-1; CDR3: CASSLLPANTEAFF
V: TRBV6-2/TRBV6-3; size: many; J: TRBJ2-5; CDR3: CASSWGSGTDSETQYF
V: TRBV7-7; size: NA; J: TRBJ2-7; CDR3: CASSLGGTPSNEQYF
V: TRBV4-1; size: many; J: TRBJ1-1; CDR3: CASSPSQWTVNTEAFF
V: TRBV6-2/TRBV6-3; size: many; J: TRBJ1-2; CDR3: CASSPPETYGCTF
V: TRBV7-2; size: many; J: TRBJ2-3; CDR3: CASSWGDPSTDTQYF
V: TRBV2; size: many; J: TRBJ1-4; CDR3: CASSSRGRDEKLFF
V: TRBV29-1; size: few; J: TRBJ1-3; CDR3: CSVEDRRGPSGNTIYF
V: TRBV6-2/TRBV6-3; size: NA; J: TRBJ1-1; CDR3: CASHQGPWGNTEAFF
V: TRBV7-9; size: many; J: TRBJ1-1; CDR3: CASSRRGGIRMNTEAFF
V: TRBV27; size: many; J: TRBJ2-1; CDR3: CASSLFDSGTDYNEQFF
V: TRBV6-1; size: many; J: TRBJ2-2; CDR3: CASSNPNTGELFF
V: TRBV5-1; size: few; J: TRBJ1-6; CDR3: CASSPQDSSDSPLHF
V: TRBV5-1; size: NA; J: TRBJ2-5; CDR3: CGSSSGTVQETQYF
V: TRBV7-9; size: many; J: TRBJ2-7; CDR3: CASSPYGRGGEQYF
V: TRBV5-1; size: many; J: TRBJ2-3; CDR3: CASRGGPGTDTQYF
V: TRBV6-6; size: NA; J: TRBJ2-7; CDR3: CASIPRLAGKYYERYF
V: TRBV20-1; size: many; J: TRBJ1-5; CDR3: CSAASNRYRDSNQPQHF
V: TRBV7-2; size: NA; J: TRBJ1-2; CDR3: CASTKAGSYGYTF
V: TRBV7-2; size: NA; J: TRBJ2-3; CDR3: CASSSSPRKDTQYF
V: TRBV2; size: NA; J: TRBJ2-1; CDR3: CASSETSGSSDEQFF
V: TRBV6-1; size: many; J: TRBJ2-7; CDR3: CASSWGTVYEQYF
V: TRBV28; size: many; J: TRBJ2-1; CDR3: CASTPSWREQFF
V: TRBV12-5; size: once; J: TRBJ2-7; CDR3: CASGTWSPTAPYEQYF
V: TRBV5-8; size: many; J: TRBJ2-3; CDR3: CASSLAVVDSTDTQYF
V: TRBV7-3; size: NA; J: TRBJ1-1; CDR3: CASSLTKSGNTEAFF
V: TRBV13; size: NA; J: TRBJ2-2; CDR3: CASSVTGLAGDAGELFF
V: TRBV6-2/TRBV6-3; size: many; J: TRBJ2-7; CDR3: CASSRTGDWEQYF
V: TRBV4-2; size: many; J: TRBJ2-7; CDR3: CASSSQGHSSYEQYF
V: TRBV6-2/TRBV6-3; size: NA; J: TRBJ2-5; CDR3: CASSWSSTGKETQYF
V: TRBV10-3; size: many; J: TRBJ2-3; CDR3: CAISRDFTDTQYF
V: TRBV12-3/TRBV12-4; size: NA; J: TRBJ1-2; CDR3: CASILLGDGYTF
V: TRBV19; size: many; J: TRBJ2-7; CDR3: CASSMMGNEQYF
V: TRBV9; size: NA; J: TRBJ2-5; CDR3: CASSVRDLRTGF
V: TRBV12-5; size: few; J: TRBJ1-5; CDR3: CASGLVDGNQPQHF
V: TRBV24-1; size: few; J: TRBJ2-3; CDR3: CATSDLGTSDTQYF
V: TRBV27; size: many; J: TRBJ2-1; CDR3: CASGLAGYNEQFF
V: TRBV9; size: few; J: TRBJ2-7; CDR3: CASSVGRTAYEQYF
V: TRBV20-1; size: many; J: TRBJ1-4; CDR3: CSARVSGARNEKLFF
V: TRBV7-9; size: many; J: TRBJ2-7; CDR3: CASSLTGARGEQYF
V: TRBV6-2/TRBV6-3; size: many; J: TRBJ2-7; CDR3: CASSPRRSSYEQYF
V: TRBV7-8; size: NA; J: TRBJ2-2; CDR3: CASSLERSGRVPGELFF
V: TRBV20-1; size: many; J: TRBJ2-7; CDR3: CSAEGLDFYEQYF
V: TRBV12-3/TRBV12-4; size: many; J: TRBJ1-5; CDR3: CASSPGTGDQPQHF
V: TRBV4-1; size: NA; J: TRBJ1-1; CDR3: CASSHQQGSTNTEAFF
V: TRBV6-2/TRBV6-3; size: many; J: TRBJ1-2; CDR3: CASSYSFGVYGYTF
V: TRBV2; size: many; J: TRBJ2-1; CDR3: CASLPTGVKNEQFF